The T cell receptor (beta chain) under discussion was sequenced for a study of OX40 agonist ivuxolimab in advanced cancers. TCRdb's table, derived via immunoSEQ multiplex PCR, lists solely in-frame clones and lacks some. This table has 70,000 to 90,000 clones, 70% to 90% appearing once. Germline assignment: CDR1 SGHDT and CDR2 YYEEEE. The CDR3 is made up of 13 amino acids. V lost 1 base and J lost 10, with 13 bases in between. This chain uses TRBV5-6 with TRBJ2-3; possible D gene TRBD2, 5 bases. The sequence derives from an adult with an advanced solid tumor such as melanoma, head and neck, liver or kidney cancer. Material: CD4+ or CD8+ T cells sorted from blood, obtained in a trial of the OX40 agonist ivuxolimab. CDR3 amino acids: CASSLYSGMAQYF. CDR3 DNA sequence: TGTGCCAGCAGCTTGTACAGCGGCATGGCGCAGTATTTT.